The 2 T cell receptor beta chains below were found in one sample sequenced in a study of a mutant IDH1 vaccine in newly diagnosed glioma. Their recognized antigens are unknown. TCRdb's table, derived via immunoSEQ multiplex PCR, lists solely in-frame clones and lacks some. The sample contains tens of thousands of clones, roughly 83% of which appear only once. Stated time point: week 47, end of study. A 20-mer mutant IDH1 peptide at 300 ug was injected subcutaneously with topical imiquimod. This specimen consisted of PBMCs, obtained from a glioma patient whose treatment included an IDH1 peptide vaccine. The source is a woman aged 25 to 39 with glioma. Some clones in this sample may be carry-over from other donors' samples.

V gene TRBV19 combines with J gene TRBJ1-1; the match to TRBD1 covers 9 bases. CDR1 and CDR2 (germline): LNHDA, SQIVND (reference sequence). V was pared by 7 bases and J by 4 bases, with 7 bases of the junction left unmatched. The CDR3 length is 14 residues. CDR3 DNA: TGTGCCAGTACCCCGACAGGGGGAGGCACTGAAGCTTTCTTT. Its translation is CASTPTGGGTEAFF.

The J gene is TRBJ2-7, the V gene TRBV29-1, with 10 bases that match TRBD2. The CDR3 is 16 residues long. With V trimmed by 0 bases and J by 1 base, 6 bases remained unmatched. CDR1 is SQVTM, CDR2 ANQGSEA, per germline. The DNA for the CDR3 is TGCAGCGTTGAAGATCCGGCTAGCGGGAGATCCTACGAGCAGTACTTC. This encodes CSVEDPASGRSYEQYF.